Listed below are T cell receptor beta chains from one sample, sequenced in a study of cytomegalovirus exposure and HLA in healthy donors. The repertoire was sequenced with immunoSEQ multiplex PCR; TCRdb's copy has only in-frame clones and lacks some. The sample has 110,000 to 150,000 clones; about 82% are singletons. Source material: PBMCs. The receptors derive from a woman aged 40-49 years in good health and CMV-seropositive. Both conserved end residues are part of each CDR3. The D gene is left open where the match is weak. Not all rows give a size; the values are once, few, many and, for expanded clones, a class.

CDR3 protein	CDR3 DNA	clone size	D gene	V gene	J gene
CASSDQGSNQPQHF	TGTGCCAGCAGCGACCAGGGGAGCAATCAGCCCCAGCATTTT	few	-	TRBV9	TRBJ1-5
CASSDRGASYGYTF	TGTGCCAGCAGCGACCGCGGGGCATCCTATGGCTACACCTTC	-	-	TRBV25-1	TRBJ1-2
CASSLGSGETQYF	TGTGCCAGCAGCCTGGGGAGTGGTGAGACCCAGTACTTC	-	-	TRBV6-5	TRBJ2-5
CAWRAGGRGDTQYF	TGTGCCTGGCGAGCGGGGGGGCGAGGAGATACGCAGTATTTT	-	TRBD2	TRBV30	TRBJ2-3
CAWSPARNYGYTF	TGTGCCTGGAGCCCCGCCCGGAACTATGGCTACACCTTC	-	-	TRBV30	TRBJ1-2
CASRGASGANVLTF	TGTGCCAGCAGAGGGGCATCTGGGGCCAACGTCCTGACTTTC	-	-	TRBV6-5	TRBJ2-6
CASSLRGDTYIGYGYTF	TGCGCCAGCAGCTTGCGGGGGGATACCTATATCGGCTATGGCTACACCTTC	-	-	TRBV5-1	TRBJ1-2
CASSAGTESNQPQHF	TGCGCCAGCAGCGCCGGGACAGAAAGCAATCAGCCCCAGCATTTT	-	TRBD1	TRBV5-1	TRBJ1-5
CASSLSLEVGGGELFF	TGTGCCAGCAGCTTGAGCCTTGAAGTAGGGGGCGGGGAGCTGTTTTTT	once	-	TRBV5-4	TRBJ2-2
CASRQDYSVGRITQYF	TGTGCCAGCAGACAGGACTATTCGGTGGGGCGGATCACGCAGTATTTT	-	-	TRBV5-6	TRBJ2-3
CSVLGGLAGEGTDTQYF	TGCAGCGTCCTGGGGGGGCTAGCGGGAGAGGGCACAGATACGCAGTATTTT	-	TRBD2	TRBV29-1	TRBJ2-3
CASSWDRESDTQYF	TGTGCCAGCAGTTGGGACAGGGAGTCAGATACGCAGTATTTT	-	TRBD1	TRBV27	TRBJ2-3
CATSRGAGTEAFF	TGTGCCACCAGCAGGGGGGCCGGCACTGAAGCTTTCTTT	-	-	TRBV15	TRBJ1-1
CASTLSDMQNTIYF	TGTGCCAGCACCCTTTCCGACATGCAAAACACCATATATTTT	-	-	TRBV6-6	TRBJ1-3
CASSPSGGKETQYF	TGTGCCAGCAGCCCCAGCGGGGGTAAAGAGACCCAGTACTTC	-	TRBD2	TRBV9	TRBJ2-5